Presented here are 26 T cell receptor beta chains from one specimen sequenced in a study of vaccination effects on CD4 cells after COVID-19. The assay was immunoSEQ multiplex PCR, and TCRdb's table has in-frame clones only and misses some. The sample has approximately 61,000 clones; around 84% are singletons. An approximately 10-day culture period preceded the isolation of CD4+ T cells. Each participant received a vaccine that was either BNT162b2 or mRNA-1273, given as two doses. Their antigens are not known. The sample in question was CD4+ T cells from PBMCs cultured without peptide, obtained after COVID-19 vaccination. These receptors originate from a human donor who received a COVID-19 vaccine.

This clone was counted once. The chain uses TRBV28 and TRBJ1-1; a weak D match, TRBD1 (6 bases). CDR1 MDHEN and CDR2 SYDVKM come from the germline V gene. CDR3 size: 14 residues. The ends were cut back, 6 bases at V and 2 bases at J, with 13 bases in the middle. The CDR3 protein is CASRELTGNTEAFF. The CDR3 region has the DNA TGTGCCAGCAGGGAATTGACAGGAAACACTGAAGCTTTCTTT.

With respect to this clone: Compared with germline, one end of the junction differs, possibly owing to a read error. The CDR3 nucleotides are TGCTTCGGGTCGAAGAACACTGAAGCTTTCTTT. Protein sequence: CFGSKNTEAFF. The J gene is TRBJ1-1, the V gene TRBV30, with D unresolved. Germline-derived CDR1 and CDR2 are GTSNPN and SVGIG (reference sequence). There are 11 residues in the CDR3.

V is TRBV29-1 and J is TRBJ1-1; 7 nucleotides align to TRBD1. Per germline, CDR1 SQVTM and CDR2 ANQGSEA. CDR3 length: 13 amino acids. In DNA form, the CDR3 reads TGCAGTGTTCAACACAGGGGTAACGCTGAAGCTTTCTTT. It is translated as CSVQHRGNAEAFF.

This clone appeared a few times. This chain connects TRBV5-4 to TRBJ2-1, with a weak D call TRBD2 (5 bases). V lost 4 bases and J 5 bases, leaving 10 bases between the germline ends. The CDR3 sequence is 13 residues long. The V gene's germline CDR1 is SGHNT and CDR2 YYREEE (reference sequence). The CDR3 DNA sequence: TGTGCCAGCAGCCTGACTACCGACAATGAGCAGTTCTTC. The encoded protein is CASSLTTDNEQFF.

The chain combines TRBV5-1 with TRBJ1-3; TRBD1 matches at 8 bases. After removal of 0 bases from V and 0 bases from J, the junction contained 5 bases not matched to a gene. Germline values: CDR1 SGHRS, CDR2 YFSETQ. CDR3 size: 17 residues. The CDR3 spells CASSLDDRGSSGNTIYF. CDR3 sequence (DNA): TGCGCCAGCAGCTTGGACGACAGGGGAAGCTCTGGAAACACCATATATTTT.

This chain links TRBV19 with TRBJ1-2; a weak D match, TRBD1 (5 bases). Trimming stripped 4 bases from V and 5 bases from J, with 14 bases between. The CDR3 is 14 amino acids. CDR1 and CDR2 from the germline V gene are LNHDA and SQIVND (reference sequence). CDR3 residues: CASSTRRGIYGYTF. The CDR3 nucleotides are TGTGCCAGTAGTACCCGCCGGGGGATTTATGGCTACACCTTC.

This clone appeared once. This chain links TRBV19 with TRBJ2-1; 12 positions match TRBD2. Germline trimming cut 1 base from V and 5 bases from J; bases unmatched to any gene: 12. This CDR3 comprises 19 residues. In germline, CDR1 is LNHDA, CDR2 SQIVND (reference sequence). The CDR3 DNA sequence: TGTGCCAGTAGTATAGTCGTCCCTAGCGGGAGGGCCTGGCACAATGAGCAGTTCTTC. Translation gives CASSIVVPSGRAWHNEQFF.

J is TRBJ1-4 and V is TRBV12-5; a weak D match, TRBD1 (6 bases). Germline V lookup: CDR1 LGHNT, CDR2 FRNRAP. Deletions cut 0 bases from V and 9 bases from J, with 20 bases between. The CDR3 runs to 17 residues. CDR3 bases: TGTGCTAGTGGTTTGGTAGATATCCGGGGGCTTAGGAAAAAACTGTTTTTT. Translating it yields CASGLVDIRGLRKKLFF. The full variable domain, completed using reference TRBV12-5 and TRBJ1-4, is DARVTQTPRHKVTEMGQEVTMRCQPILGHNTVFWYRQTMMQGLELLAYFRNRAPLDDSGMPKDRFSAEMPDATLATLKIQPSEPRDSAVYFCASGLVDIRGLRKKLFFGSGTQLSVL.

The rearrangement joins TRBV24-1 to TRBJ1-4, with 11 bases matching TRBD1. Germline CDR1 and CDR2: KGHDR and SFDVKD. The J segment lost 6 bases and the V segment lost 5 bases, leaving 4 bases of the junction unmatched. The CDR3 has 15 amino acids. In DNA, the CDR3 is TGTGCCACCAGTGGGACAGGGGGCTCTGATGAAAAACTGTTTTTT. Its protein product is CATSGTGGSDEKLFF.

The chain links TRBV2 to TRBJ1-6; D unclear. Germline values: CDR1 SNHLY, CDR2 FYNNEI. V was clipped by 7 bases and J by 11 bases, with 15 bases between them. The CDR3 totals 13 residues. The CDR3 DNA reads TGTGCCAGCACCAAGTTCGAGTCGCCACCCCTCCACTTT. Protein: CASTKFESPPLHF.

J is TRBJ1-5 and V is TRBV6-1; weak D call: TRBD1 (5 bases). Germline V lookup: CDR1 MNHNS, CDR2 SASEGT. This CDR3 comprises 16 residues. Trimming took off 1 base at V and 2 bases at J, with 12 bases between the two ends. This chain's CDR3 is CASSEGQGFGNQPQHF. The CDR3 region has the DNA TGTGCCAGCAGTGAAGGCCAGGGTTTCGGCAATCAGCCCCAGCATTTT.

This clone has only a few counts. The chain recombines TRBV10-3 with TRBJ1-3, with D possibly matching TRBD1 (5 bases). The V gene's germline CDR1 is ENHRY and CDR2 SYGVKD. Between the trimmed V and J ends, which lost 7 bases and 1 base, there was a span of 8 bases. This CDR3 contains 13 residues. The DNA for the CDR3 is TGTGCCATCAACCAGGGTTCTGGAAACACCATATATTTT. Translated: CAINQGSGNTIYF.

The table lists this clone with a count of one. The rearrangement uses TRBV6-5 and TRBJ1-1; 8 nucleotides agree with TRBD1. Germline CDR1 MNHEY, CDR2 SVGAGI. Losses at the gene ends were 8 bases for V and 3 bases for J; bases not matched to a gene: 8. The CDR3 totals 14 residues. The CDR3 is CASGQGSPYTEAFF. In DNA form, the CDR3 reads TGTGCCAGCGGACAGGGCTCCCCTTACACTGAAGCTTTCTTT.

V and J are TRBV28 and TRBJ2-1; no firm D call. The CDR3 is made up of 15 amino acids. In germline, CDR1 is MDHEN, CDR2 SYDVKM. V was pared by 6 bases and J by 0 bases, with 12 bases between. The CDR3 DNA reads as TGTGCCAGCAGGGGGTTGAGGAGCTCCTACAATGAGCAGTTCTTC. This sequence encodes CASRGLRSSYNEQFF.

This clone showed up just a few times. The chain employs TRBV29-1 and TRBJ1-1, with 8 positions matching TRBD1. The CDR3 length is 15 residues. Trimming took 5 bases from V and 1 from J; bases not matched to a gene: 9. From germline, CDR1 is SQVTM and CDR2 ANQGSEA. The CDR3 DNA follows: TGCAGCGTTCAGGGGGCGCGGGGCAAGAACACTGAAGCTTTCTTT. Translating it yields CSVQGARGKNTEAFF.

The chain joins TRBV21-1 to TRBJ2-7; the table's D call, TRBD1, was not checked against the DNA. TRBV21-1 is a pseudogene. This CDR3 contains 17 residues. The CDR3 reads CASTLTPPSGPSYEQYF. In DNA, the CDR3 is TGTGCCAGCACCTTAACCCCCCCGTCAGGGCCCTCCTACGAGCAGTACTTC.

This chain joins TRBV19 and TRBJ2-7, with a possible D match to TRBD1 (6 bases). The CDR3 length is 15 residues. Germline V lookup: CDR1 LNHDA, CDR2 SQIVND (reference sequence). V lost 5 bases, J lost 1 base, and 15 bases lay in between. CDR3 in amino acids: CASSPRDKASYEQYF. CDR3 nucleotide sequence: TGTGCCAGTAGTCCCCGGGACAAGGCTTCCTACGAGCAGTACTTC. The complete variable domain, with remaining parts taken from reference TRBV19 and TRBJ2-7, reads DGGITQSPKYLFRKEGQNVTLSCEQNLNHDAMYWYRQDPGQGLRLIYYSQIVNDFQKGDIAEGYSVSREKKESFPLTVTSAQKNPTAFYLCASSPRDKASYEQYFGPGTRLTVT.

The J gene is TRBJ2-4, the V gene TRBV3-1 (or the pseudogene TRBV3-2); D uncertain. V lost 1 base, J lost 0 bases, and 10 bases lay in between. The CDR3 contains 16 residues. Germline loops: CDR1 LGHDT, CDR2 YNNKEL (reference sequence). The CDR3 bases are TGTGCCAGCAGCCAAGGGACCAGATTAGCCAAAAACATTCAGTACTTC. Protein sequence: CASSQGTRLAKNIQYF.

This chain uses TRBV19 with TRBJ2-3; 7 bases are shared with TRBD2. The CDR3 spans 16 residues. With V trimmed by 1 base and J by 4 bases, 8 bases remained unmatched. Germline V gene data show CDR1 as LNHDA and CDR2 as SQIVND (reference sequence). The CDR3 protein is CASSIVRTSYPDTQYF. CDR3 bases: TGTGCCAGTAGTATAGTCCGGACTAGTTATCCAGATACGCAGTATTTT.

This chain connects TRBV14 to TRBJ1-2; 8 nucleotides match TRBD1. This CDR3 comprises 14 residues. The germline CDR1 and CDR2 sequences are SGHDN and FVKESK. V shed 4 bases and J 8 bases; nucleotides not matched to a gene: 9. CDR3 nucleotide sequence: TGTGCCAGCAGCCGCCTGACAGGGGCGGGGGGCTACACCTTC. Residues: CASSRLTGAGGYTF.

The CDR3 coding sequence is TGTGCCAGCAGTCCAGAGGGGGGGTCTTATGAAAAACTGTTTTTT. As protein: CASSPEGGSYEKLFF. This sequence joins TRBV5-4 and TRBJ1-4; weak D call: TRBD1 (6 bases). Germline V lookup: CDR1 SGHNT, CDR2 YYREEE (reference sequence). V lost 5 bases and J 6 bases, leaving 17 bases between the germline ends. The CDR3 is made up of 15 amino acids.

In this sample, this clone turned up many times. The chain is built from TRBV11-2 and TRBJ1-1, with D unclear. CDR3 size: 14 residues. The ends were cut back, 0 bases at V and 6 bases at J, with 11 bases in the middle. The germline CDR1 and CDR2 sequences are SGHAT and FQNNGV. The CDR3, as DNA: TGTGCCAGCAGCTTAGATATTGGTTACGCTGAAGCTTTCTTT. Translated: CASSLDIGYAEAFF.

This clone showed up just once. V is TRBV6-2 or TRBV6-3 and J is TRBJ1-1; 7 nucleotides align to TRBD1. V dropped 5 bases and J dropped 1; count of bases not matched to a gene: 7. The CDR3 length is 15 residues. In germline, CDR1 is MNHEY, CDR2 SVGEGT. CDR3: CASSLTGVGNTEAFF. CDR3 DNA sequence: TGTGCCAGCAGTCTTACAGGGGTGGGGAACACTGAAGCTTTCTTT.

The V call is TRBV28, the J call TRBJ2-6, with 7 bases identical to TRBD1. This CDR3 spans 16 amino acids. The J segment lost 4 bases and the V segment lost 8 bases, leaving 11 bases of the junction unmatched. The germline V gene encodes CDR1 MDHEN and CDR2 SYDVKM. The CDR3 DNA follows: TGTGCCAGCGGTGAGACAGGGCGGGCGGGGGCCAACGTCCTGACTTTC. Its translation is CASGETGRAGANVLTF.

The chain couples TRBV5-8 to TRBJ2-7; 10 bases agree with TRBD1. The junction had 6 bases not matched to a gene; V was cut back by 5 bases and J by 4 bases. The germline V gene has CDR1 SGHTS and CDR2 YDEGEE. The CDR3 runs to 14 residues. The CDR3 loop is CASRRPGQGYEQYF. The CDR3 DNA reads TGTGCCAGCAGGCGGCCGGGACAGGGGTACGAGCAGTACTTC.

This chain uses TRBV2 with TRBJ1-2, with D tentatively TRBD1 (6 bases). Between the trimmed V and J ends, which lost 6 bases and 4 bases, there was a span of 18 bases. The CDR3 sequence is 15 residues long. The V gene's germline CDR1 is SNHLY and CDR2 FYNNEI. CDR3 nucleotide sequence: TGTGCCAGCAGGGGGGACAATCGGGGAATCTATGGCTACACCTTC. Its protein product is CASRGDNRGIYGYTF.